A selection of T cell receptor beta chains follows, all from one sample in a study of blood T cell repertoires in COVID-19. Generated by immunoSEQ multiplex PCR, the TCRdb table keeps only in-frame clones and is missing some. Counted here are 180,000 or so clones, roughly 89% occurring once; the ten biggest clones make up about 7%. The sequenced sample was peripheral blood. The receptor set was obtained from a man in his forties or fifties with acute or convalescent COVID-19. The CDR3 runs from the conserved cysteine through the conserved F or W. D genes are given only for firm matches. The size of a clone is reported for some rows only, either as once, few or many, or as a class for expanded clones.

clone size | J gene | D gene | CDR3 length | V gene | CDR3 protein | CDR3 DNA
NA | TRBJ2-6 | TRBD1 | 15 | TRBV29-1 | CSVGQGAAGANVLTF | TGCAGCGTTGGACAGGGGGCGGCGGGGGCCAACGTCCTGACTTTC
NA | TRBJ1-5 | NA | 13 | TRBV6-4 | CASSEGVGQPQHF | TGTGCCAGCAGTGAAGGGGTAGGTCAGCCCCAGCATTTT
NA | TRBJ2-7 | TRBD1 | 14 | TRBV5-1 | CASSLGTGGGEQYF | TGCGCCAGCAGCTTGGGGACAGGGGGCGGAGAGCAGTACTTC
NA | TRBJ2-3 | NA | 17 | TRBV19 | CASSIDGWASSTDTQYF | TGTGCCAGTAGTATAGATGGGTGGGCATCTAGCACAGATACGCAGTATTTT
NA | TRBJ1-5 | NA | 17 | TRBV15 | CATSRDPPGRGLKPQHF | TGTGCCACCAGCAGAGATCCACCAGGGCGAGGCCTCAAACCCCAGCATTTT
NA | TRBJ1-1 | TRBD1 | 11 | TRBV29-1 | CSVPGQGEAFF | TGCAGCGTCCCAGGACAGGGTGAAGCTTTCTTT
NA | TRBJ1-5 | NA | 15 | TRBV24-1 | CATSPTTNSNQPQHF | TGTGCCACCAGTCCAACCACTAATAGCAATCAGCCCCAGCATTTT
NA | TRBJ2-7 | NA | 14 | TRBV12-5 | CASGLAQANYEQYF | TGTGCTAGTGGTTTGGCCCAAGCCAACTACGAGCAGTACTTC
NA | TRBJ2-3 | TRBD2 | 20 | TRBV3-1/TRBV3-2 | CASSQDLAGLAGTYTDTQYF | TGTGCCAGCAGCCAAGATTTGGCGGGACTAGCGGGAACGTACACAGATACGCAGTATTTT
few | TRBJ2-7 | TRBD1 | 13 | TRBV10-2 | CAGGTGFGYEQYF | TGCGCCGGGGGGACAGGGTTTGGCTACGAGCAGTACTTC
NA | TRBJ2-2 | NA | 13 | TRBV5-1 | CASSPRVTGELFF | TGCGCCAGCAGCCCGAGGGTCACCGGGGAGCTGTTTTTT
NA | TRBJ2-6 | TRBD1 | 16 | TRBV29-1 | CSALPGTGSGANVLTF | TGCAGCGCCTTACCCGGGACAGGGAGTGGGGCCAACGTCCTGACTTTC
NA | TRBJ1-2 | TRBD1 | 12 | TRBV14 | CASSRSGGGYTF | TGTGCCAGCAGCCGTTCAGGGGGTGGCTACACCTTC
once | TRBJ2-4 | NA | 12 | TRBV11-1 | CASPTVQCIQYF | TGTGCCAGCCCGACAGTGCAATGCATTCAGTACTTC
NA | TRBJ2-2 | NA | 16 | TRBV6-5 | CASSYVGGGITGELFF | TGTGCCAGCAGTTACGTGGGGGGGGGCATCACCGGGGAGCTGTTTTTT
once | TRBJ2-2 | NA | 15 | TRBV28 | CASSFKNWYTGELFF | TGTGCCAGCAGTTTTAAAAATTGGTACACGGGGGAGCTGTTTTTT
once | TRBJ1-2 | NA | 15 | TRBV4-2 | CASSQDTAASYGYTF | TGTGCCAGCAGCCAAGATACGGCAGCGAGCTATGGCTACACCTTC
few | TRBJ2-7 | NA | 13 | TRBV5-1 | CASSLGSSYEQYF | TGCGCCAGCAGCTTGGGCAGCTCCTACGAGCAGTACTTC
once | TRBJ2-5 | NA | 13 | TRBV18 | CASSLGVQETQYF | TGTGCCAGCTCACTAGGAGTCCAAGAGACCCAGTACTTC
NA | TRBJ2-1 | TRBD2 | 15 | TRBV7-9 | CASRLTGTTFNEQFF | TGTGCCAGCAGGCTAACCGGGACTACGTTCAATGAGCAGTTCTTC
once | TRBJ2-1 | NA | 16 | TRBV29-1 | CSVEDGVWYEGNEQFF | TGCAGCGTTGAAGATGGGGTATGGTATGAGGGAAATGAGCAGTTCTTC
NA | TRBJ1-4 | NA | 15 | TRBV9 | CASSAQGSANEKLFF | TGTGCCAGCAGCGCCCAGGGGTCGGCTAATGAAAAACTGTTTTTT
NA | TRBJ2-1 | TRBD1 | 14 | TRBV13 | CASSLDRGYNEQFF | TGTGCCAGCAGCTTGGACAGGGGATACAATGAGCAGTTCTTC
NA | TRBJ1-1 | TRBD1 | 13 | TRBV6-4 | CASSPDRDTEAFF | TGTGCCAGCAGCCCCGACAGGGATACTGAAGCTTTCTTT
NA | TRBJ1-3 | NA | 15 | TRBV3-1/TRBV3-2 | CASSHQGKGGDTIYF | TGTGCCAGCAGCCACCAGGGCAAGGGCGGGGACACCATATATTTT
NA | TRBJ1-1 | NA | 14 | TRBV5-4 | CASSLGLQGTEAFF | TGTGCCAGCAGCTTGGGACTCCAGGGCACTGAAGCTTTCTTT
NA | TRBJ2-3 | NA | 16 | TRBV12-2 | CASRLDGTSGTDTQYF | TGTGCAAGTCGCTTAGATGGGACTAGCGGCACAGATACGCAGTATTTT
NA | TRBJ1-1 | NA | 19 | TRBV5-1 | CASSSSSGGYGGRNTEAFF | TGCGCCAGCAGCTCCTCATCGGGAGGGTACGGAGGTCGGAACACTGAAGCTTTCTTT
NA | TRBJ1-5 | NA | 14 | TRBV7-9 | CASSSTGSNQPQHF | TGTGCCAGCAGCTCGACGGGGAGCAATCAGCCCCAGCATTTT
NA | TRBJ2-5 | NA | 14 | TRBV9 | CASSQGASQETQYF | TGTGCCAGCAGCCAAGGCGCTAGTCAAGAGACCCAGTACTTC
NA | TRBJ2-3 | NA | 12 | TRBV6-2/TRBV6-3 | CASSPVLDTQYF | TGTGCCAGCAGCCCCGTACTGGATACGCAGTATTTT
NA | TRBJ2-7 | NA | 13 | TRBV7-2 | CASSLVSFVEQYF | TGTGCCAGCAGCTTAGTATCCTTCGTCGAGCAGTACTTC
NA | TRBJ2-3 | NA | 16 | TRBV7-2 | CASSLVGGPSTDTQYF | TGTGCCAGCAGCTTAGTGGGGGGACCTAGCACAGATACGCAGTATTTT
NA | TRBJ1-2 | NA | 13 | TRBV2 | CASSNSLRGGYTF | TGTGCCAGCAGCAATAGCTTACGGGGGGGCTACACCTTC
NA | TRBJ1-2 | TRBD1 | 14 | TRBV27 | CASSLTGGSYGYTF | TGTGCCAGCAGTTTAACAGGGGGCAGCTATGGCTACACCTTC
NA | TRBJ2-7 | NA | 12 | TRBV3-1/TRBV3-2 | CASSTRQDEQYF | TGTGCCAGCAGCACCCGACAGGACGAGCAGTACTTC
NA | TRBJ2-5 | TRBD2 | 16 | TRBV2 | CASRPGLAGGQETQYF | TGTGCCAGCAGGCCGGGACTAGCGGGGGGCCAAGAGACCCAGTACTTC
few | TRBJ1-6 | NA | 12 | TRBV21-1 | CASPDRDSPLHF | TGTGCCAGCCCGGACAGGGATTCACCCCTCCACTTT